Shown below are 13 T cell receptor beta chains from a single sample sequenced in a study of PD-1 blockade in classical Hodgkin lymphoma. Each and every patient relapsed after autologous stem cell transplantation, and patients got differing brentuximab vedotin exposure. Libraries were prepared by immunoSEQ multiplex PCR; TCRdb keeps only in-frame clonotypes and omits some of them. The table has 100,000 to 130,000 clones, 70% to 90% seen once. The material sequenced was peripheral blood mononuclear cells (PBMCs), taken before the second cycle of nivolumab. All receptors come from a human donor with classical Hodgkin lymphoma.

The rearrangement uses TRBV5-1 and TRBJ1-2, with D possibly being TRBD1 (5 bases). The CDR3 runs 15 residues. Trimming took off 4 bases at V and 6 bases at J, with 19 bases between the two ends. Germline CDR1 is SGHRS and CDR2 is YFSETQ. The CDR3 DNA reads TGCGCCAGCAGCCTCGGCGGGGGAGGAACAGATGGCTACACCTTC. Translation gives CASSLGGGGTDGYTF. The variable domain in full, completed from reference TRBV5-1 and TRBJ1-2, reads KAGVTQTPRYLIKTRGQQVTLSCSPISGHRSVSWYQQTPGQGLQFLFEYFSETQRNKGNFPGRFSGRQFSNSRSEMNVSTLELGDSALYLCASSLGGGGTDGYTFGSGTRLTVV.

V usage is TRBV6-5 and J usage is TRBJ2-1; 11 nucleotides line up with TRBD1. V was pared by 1 base and J by 9 bases, with 5 bases of the junction left unmatched. The CDR3 consists of 15 residues. The germline CDR1 and CDR2 sequences are MNHEY and SVGAGI. In nucleotides, the CDR3 is TGTGCCAGCAGTTACTGGGGGACAGGGGGAAGTGAGCAGTTCTTC. It translates to CASSYWGTGGSEQFF.

The genes are TRBV5-6 and TRBJ1-3; TRBD1 matches at 8 bases. Trimming removed 1 base from V and 4 bases from J; junction bases left unmatched: 1. The germline V gene encodes CDR1 SGHDT and CDR2 YYEEEE. The CDR3 loop spans 14 amino acids. CDR3 bases: TGTGCCAGCAGCTTGTCAGGGGGCGGAAACACCATATATTTT. Residues: CASSLSGGGNTIYF.

J is TRBJ2-7 and V is TRBV5-1; D possibly corresponds to TRBD2 (7 bases). Germline V gives CDR1 SGHRS, CDR2 YFSETQ. The CDR3 is 16 residues long. Trimming pared 2 bases from V and 7 bases from J, leaving 22 bases between. The CDR3 is CASSLRIGGGPREQYF. CDR3 bases: TGCGCCAGCAGCTTACGAATAGGGGGAGGGCCTCGGGAGCAGTACTTC.

The rearrangement uses TRBV6-6 and TRBJ2-7; 7 bases fit TRBD1. Germline-derived CDR1 and CDR2 are MNHNY and SVGAGI (reference sequence). After removal of 7 bases from V and 5 bases from J, the junction contained 11 bases not matched to a gene. The CDR3 is 14 residues long. The DNA of the CDR3 is TGTGCCAGCAAAACGACTACAGGGGACGACGAGCAGTACTTC. Translated, it gives CASKTTTGDDEQYF.

This rearrangement joins TRBV5-4 to TRBJ2-1; 7 bases agree with TRBD2. V was clipped by 4 bases and J by 8 bases; unmatched bases: 9. The CDR3 is 14 amino acids. The germline CDR1 and CDR2 sequences are SGHNT and YYREEE (reference sequence). In nucleotides, the CDR3 is TGTGCCAGCAGCCAGGGACTATCTCGGGATGAGCAGTTCTTC. Its protein product is CASSQGLSRDEQFF.

The chain couples TRBV7-9 to TRBJ2-3; D possibly corresponds to TRBD1 (6 bases). Trimming left V 4 bases short and J 2 bases short, with 10 bases between. In germline, CDR1 is SEHNR, CDR2 FQNEAQ (reference sequence). This CDR3 is built from 14 residues. CDR3 residues: CASSSQGYTDTQYF. CDR3 DNA: TGTGCCAGCAGCTCACAGGGTTACACAGATACGCAGTATTTT. Filled out from reference TRBV7-9 and TRBJ2-3, the complete variable domain reads DTGVSQNPRHKITKRGQNVTFRCDPISEHNRLYWYRQTLGQGPEFLTYFQNEAQLEKSRLLSDRFSAERPKGSFSTLEIQRTEQGDSAMYLCASSSQGYTDTQYFGPGTRLTVL.

The rearrangement joins TRBV9 to TRBJ2-3; no firm D call. Germline CDR1 SGDLS, CDR2 YYNGEE. V shed 0 bases and J shed 3 bases, with 8 bases lying between them. This CDR3 has 14 amino acids. The CDR3 reads CASSVVTGTDTQYF. The CDR3 nucleotides read TGTGCCAGCAGCGTAGTAACTGGAACAGATACGCAGTATTTT.

About this clone itself: The same CDR3 also results from other DNA sequences found in this sample. The genes are TRBV5-5 and TRBJ2-7; TRBD2 aligns across 7 bases. Unmatched junction bases numbered 9, after V lost 4 bases and J lost 5 bases. Looked up from germline, CDR1 is SGHKS and CDR2 is YYEKEE (reference sequence). The length of the CDR3 is 14 residues. The CDR3: CASSDFTGGNEQYF. The CDR3 coding sequence is TGTGCCAGCAGCGACTTCACGGGGGGTAACGAGCAGTACTTC.

The chain employs TRBV18 and TRBJ2-4; D remains unclear. The CDR3 covers 15 residues. Germline CDR1 reads KGHSH; CDR2 reads LQKENI. Trimming left V 2 bases short and J 0 bases short, with 8 bases between. CDR3 in amino acids: CASSPKDGAKNIQYF. The CDR3, as DNA: TGTGCCAGCTCACCAAAAGACGGAGCCAAAAACATTCAGTACTTC.

The chain uses TRBV29-1 and TRBJ1-1; D is ambiguous. V dropped 3 bases and J dropped 6 bases, with 11 bases sitting between them. Germline CDR1 and CDR2: SQVTM and ANQGSEA. This CDR3 comprises 12 residues. The CDR3 DNA reads as TGCAGCGTTGATTGGGGTAGGGCTGAAGCTTTCTTT. The encoded protein is CSVDWGRAEAFF.

This clone has only a few counts. This chain uses TRBV9 with TRBJ1-4, with a possible D match to TRBD1 (6 bases). Trimming stripped 0 bases from V and 8 bases from J, with 14 bases between. CDR3 size: 15 residues. The germline V gene has CDR1 SGDLS and CDR2 YYNGEE. The CDR3 coding sequence is TGTGCCAGCAGCGTAGGGACAGCAAAGGCAGAAAAACTGTTTTTT. Its protein is CASSVGTAKAEKLFF. The whole variable domain, filled in from reference TRBV9 and TRBJ1-4, reads DSGVTQTPKHLITATGQRVTLRCSPRSGDLSVYWYQQSLDQGLQFLIQYYNGEERAKGNILERFSAQQFPDLHSELNLSSLELGDSALYFCASSVGTAKAEKLFFGSGTQLSVL.

This chain links TRBV9 with TRBJ2-5; 12 positions agree with TRBD2. The CDR3 runs to 16 residues. Unmatched junction bases numbered 6, after V lost 2 bases and J lost 4 bases. The germline gives CDR1 SGDLS, CDR2 YYNGEE. The CDR3 region is CASSVSSGRAPETQYF. CDR3 nucleotides: TGTGCCAGCAGCGTTTCTAGCGGGAGGGCACCAGAGACCCAGTACTTC.